The 6 T cell receptor beta chains below all came from one sample that was sequenced in a study of T cell repertoires in cytomegalovirus infection. Their specific antigens are unknown. TCRdb passed the reads through MiXCR, listing each CDR3 protein once. The sample comprises some 800,000 distinct CDR3 sequences, approximately 32% of which are singletons, and around an eighth rests with the top ten. Material: cultured CD8+ T cells from PBMCs, obtained from culture after CMV antigen stimulation. These receptors were obtained from a human donor in good health (CMV status not recorded). Some clones in this sample may be carry-over from other donors' samples.

The sample holds a few counts of this clonotype. V is TRBV24-1 and J is TRBJ2-2; D unclear. CDR3 size: 13 residues. Looked up from germline, CDR1 is KGHDR and CDR2 is SFDVKD. Trimming left V 3 bases short and J 5 bases short, with 6 bases between. CDR3 residues: CATSDIRTGELFF. The CDR3 region has the DNA TGTGCCACCAGTGATATTCGGACCGGGGAGCTGTTTTTT.

This clonotype has only a few counts. The chain recombines TRBV4-1 with TRBJ1-1; D not resolved. The CDR3 has 15 residues. Trimming left V 0 bases short and J 5 bases short, with 13 bases between. Germline V lookup: CDR1 MGHRA, CDR2 YSYEKL. The CDR3 protein is CASSQDLWGSTEAFF. Here the CDR3 DNA reads TGCGCCAGCAGCCAAGATCTGTGGGGAAGTACTGAAGCTTTCTTT.

This clonotype showed up just a few times. The chain couples TRBV14 to TRBJ1-2; 8 bases match TRBD1. V shed 0 bases, J shed 4 bases, and the junction held 7 bases outside the gene matches. Looked up from germline, CDR1 is SGHDN and CDR2 is FVKESK. The CDR3 has 16 residues. CDR3 in DNA: TGTGCCAGCAGCCAAGACCAGGGGGCTCGGAGCTATGGCTACACCTTC. It translates to CASSQDQGARSYGYTF.

This sequence joins TRBV5-4 and TRBJ1-3, with D unresolved. CDR1 and CDR2 (germline): SGHNT, YYREEE (reference sequence). Trimming took off 4 bases at V and 3 bases at J, with 17 bases between the two ends. The CDR3 loop spans 16 amino acids. CDR3 region: CASSHPLIEFGNTIYF. The CDR3 DNA follows: TGTGCCAGCAGCCACCCTTTAATAGAATTTGGAAACACCATATATTTT.

The table lists this clonotype with a few counts. The rearrangement joins TRBV6-1 to TRBJ2-7; D possibly corresponds to TRBD2 (7 bases). V was clipped by 5 bases and J by 2 bases, with 16 bases between them. The germline gives CDR1 MNHNS, CDR2 SASEGT. The CDR3 extends over 15 amino acids. The CDR3 sequence: CASSLGGGTAYEQYV. CDR3 sequence (DNA): TGTGCCAGCAGTCTGGGGGGGGGCACCGCCTACGAGCAGTACGTC.

This chain connects TRBV5-1 to TRBJ1-5, with 7 nucleotides matching TRBD1. This CDR3 region has 16 residues. Germline V lookup: CDR1 SGHRS, CDR2 YFSETQ. Trimming at V came to 2 bases and at J to 0 bases, leaving 5 bases not matched to a gene. The CDR3 loop reads CASSLGTVDSNQPQHF. The CDR3 DNA reads as TGCGCCAGCAGCTTAGGGACAGTGGATAGCAATCAGCCCCAGCATTTT.